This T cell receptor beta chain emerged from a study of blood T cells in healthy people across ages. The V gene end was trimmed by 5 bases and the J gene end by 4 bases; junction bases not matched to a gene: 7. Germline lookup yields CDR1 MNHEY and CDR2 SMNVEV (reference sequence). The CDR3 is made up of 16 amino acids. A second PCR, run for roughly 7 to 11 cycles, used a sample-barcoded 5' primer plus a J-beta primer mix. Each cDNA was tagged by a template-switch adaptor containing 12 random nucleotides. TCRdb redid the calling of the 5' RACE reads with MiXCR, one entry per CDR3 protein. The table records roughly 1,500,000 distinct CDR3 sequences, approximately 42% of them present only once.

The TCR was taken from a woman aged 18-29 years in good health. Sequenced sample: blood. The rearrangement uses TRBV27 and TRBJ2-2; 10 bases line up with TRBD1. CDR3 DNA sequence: TGTGCCAGCAGTGACAGGGGGCTTATTAGCACCGGGGAGCTGTTTTTT. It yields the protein CASSDRGLISTGELFF.